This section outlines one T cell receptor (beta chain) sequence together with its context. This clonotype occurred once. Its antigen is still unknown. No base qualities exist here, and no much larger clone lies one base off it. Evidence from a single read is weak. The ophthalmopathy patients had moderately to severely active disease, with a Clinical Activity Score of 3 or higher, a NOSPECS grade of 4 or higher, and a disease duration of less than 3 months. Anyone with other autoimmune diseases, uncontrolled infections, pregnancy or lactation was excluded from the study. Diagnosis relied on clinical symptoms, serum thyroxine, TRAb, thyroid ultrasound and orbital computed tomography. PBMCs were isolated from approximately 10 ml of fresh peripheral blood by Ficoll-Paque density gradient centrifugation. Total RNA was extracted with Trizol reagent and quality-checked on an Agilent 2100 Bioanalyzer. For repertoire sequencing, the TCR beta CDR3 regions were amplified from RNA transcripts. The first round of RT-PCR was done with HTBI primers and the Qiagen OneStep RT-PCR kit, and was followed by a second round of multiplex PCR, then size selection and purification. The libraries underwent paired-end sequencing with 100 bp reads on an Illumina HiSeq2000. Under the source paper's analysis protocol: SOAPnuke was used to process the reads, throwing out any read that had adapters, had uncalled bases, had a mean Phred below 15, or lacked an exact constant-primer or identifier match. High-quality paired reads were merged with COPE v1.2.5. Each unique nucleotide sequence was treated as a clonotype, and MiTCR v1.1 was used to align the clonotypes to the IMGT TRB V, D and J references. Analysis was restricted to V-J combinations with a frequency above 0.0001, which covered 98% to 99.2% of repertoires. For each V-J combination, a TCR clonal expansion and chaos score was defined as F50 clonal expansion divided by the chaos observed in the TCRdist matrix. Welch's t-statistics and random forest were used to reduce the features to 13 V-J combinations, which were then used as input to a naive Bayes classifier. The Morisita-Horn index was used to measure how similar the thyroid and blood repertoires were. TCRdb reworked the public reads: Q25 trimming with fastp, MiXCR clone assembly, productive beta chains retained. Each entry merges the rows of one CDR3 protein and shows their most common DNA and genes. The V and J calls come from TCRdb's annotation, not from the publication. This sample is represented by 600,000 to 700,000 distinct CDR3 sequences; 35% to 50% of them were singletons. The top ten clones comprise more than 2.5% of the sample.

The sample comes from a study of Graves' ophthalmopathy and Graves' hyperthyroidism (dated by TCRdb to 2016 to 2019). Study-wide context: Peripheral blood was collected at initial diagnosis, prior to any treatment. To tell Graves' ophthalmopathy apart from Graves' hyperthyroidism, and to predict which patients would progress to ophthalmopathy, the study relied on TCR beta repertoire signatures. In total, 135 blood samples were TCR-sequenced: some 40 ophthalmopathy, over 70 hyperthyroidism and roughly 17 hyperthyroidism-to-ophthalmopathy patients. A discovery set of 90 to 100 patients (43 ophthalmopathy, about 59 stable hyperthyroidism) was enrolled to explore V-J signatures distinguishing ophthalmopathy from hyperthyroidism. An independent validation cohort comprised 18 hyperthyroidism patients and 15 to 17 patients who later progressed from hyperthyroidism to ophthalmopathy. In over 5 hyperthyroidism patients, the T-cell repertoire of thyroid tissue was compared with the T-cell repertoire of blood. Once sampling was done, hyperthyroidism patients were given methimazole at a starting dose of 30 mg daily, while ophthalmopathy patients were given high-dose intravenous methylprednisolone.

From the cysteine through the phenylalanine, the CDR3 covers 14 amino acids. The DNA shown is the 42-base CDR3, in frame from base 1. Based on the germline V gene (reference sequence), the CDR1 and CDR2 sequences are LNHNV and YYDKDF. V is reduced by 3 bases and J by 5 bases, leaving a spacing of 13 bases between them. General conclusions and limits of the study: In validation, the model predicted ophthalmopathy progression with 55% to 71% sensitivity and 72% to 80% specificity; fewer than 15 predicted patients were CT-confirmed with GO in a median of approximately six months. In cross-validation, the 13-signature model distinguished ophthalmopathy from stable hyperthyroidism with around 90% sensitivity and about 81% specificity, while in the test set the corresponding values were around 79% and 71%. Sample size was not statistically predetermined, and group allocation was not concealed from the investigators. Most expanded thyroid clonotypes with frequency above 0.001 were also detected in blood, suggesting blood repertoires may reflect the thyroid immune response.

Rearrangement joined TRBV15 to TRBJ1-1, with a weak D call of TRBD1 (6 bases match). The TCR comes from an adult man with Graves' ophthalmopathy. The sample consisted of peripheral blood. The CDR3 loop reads CATSRNRVGTEAFF. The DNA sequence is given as TGTGCCACCAGCAGGAACAGGGTCGGGACTGAAGCTTTCTTT.